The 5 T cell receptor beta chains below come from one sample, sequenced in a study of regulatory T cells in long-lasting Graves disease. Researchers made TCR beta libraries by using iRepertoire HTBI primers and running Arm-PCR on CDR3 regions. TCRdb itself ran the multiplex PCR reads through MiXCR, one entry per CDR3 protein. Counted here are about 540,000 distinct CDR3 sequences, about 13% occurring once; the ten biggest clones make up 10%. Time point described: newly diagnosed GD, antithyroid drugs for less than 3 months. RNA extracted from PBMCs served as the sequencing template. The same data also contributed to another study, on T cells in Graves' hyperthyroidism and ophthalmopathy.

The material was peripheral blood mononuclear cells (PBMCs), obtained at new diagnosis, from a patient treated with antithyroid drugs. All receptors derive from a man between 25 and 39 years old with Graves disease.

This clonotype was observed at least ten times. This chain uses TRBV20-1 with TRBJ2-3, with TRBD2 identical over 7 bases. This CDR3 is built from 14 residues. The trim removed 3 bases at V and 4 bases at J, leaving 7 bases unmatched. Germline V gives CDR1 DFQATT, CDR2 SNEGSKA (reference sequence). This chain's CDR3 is CSASKTSVADTQYF. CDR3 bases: TGCAGTGCTAGTAAAACTAGCGTGGCAGATACGCAGTATTTT.

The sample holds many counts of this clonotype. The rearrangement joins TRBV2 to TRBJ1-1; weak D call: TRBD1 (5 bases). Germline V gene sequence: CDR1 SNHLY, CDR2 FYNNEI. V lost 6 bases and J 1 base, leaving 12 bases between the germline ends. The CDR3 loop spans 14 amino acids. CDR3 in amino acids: CASRGTGRNTEAFF. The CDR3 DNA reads TGTGCCAGCAGAGGGACGGGTAGGAACACTGAAGCTTTCTTT.

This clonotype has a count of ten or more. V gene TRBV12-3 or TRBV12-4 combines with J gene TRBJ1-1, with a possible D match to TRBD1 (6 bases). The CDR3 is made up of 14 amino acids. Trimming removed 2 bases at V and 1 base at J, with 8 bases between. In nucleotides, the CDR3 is TGTGCCAGCAGTTTACAGGGGCGGAACACTGAAGCTTTCTTT. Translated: CASSLQGRNTEAFF.

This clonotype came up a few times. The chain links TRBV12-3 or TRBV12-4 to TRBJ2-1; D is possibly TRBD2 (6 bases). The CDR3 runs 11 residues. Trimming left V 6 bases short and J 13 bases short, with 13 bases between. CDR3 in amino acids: CASSRDWAQFF. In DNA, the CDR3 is TGTGCCAGCAGCCGGGACTGGGCTCAGTTCTTC.

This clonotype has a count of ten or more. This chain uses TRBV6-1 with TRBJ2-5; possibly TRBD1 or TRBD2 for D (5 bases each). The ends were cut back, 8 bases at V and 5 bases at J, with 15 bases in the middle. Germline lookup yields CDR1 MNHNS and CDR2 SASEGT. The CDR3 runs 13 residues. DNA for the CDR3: TGTGCCAGCCTGAGAGGGGTGGGGGAGACCCAGTACTTC. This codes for CASLRGVGETQYF.